This TCR beta chain emerged from a study of cytomegalovirus exposure and HLA in healthy donors. Overall study results and limits: Immune exposure information comprised only CMV serostatus.

Germline lookup yields CDR1 LNHNV and CDR2 YYDKDF (reference sequence). Trimming took off 0 bases at V and 4 bases at J, with 18 bases between the two ends. This CDR3 contains 17 residues. With respect to this clone: Its target is not known.

Use of 60 Vbeta and 13 Jbeta primers characterized the PCR. Repertoires were generated with immunoSEQ multiplex PCR, while TCRdb's copy carries only in-frame clones and drops some. Its listing shows 60,000 to 80,000 clones. This TCR was sampled from a man between 35 and 55 years old in good health and CMV-seronegative. This chain uses TRBV15 with TRBJ1-1; D remains ambiguous. Input material: PBMCs. CDR3 amino acids: CATSRELLRAGGTEAFF. The DNA for the CDR3 is TGTGCCACCAGCAGAGAACTACTCAGAGCAGGAGGCACTGAAGCTTTCTTT. The full variable domain, completed using reference TRBV15 and TRBJ1-1, is DAMVIQNPRYQVTQFGKPVTLSCSQTLNHNVMYWYQQKSSQAPKLLFHYYDKDFNNEADTPDNFQSRRPNTSFCFLDIRSPGLGDTAMYLCATSRELLRAGGTEAFFGQGTRLTVV.